The 9 T cell receptor beta chains below were found in one sample sequenced in a study of blood T cell repertoires in COVID-19. Clones were sequenced by immunoSEQ multiplex PCR, and TCRdb holds only the in-frame ones, with some missing. Of roughly 160,000 clones in the sample, about 88% were seen once. The sequencing sample was made of peripheral blood. The receptors derive from a man aged 40-49 years with acute or convalescent COVID-19.

This clone was counted many times. This sequence joins TRBV27 and TRBJ2-1; a possible D gene is TRBD1 (6 bases). The CDR3 sequence is 15 residues long. Germline lookup yields CDR1 MNHEY and CDR2 SMNVEV (reference sequence). Between the trimmed V and J ends, which lost 2 bases and 4 bases, there was a span of 12 bases. CDR3 region: CASSLVEGGYNEQFF. The CDR3 DNA follows: TGTGCCAGCAGTTTAGTCGAAGGGGGATACAATGAGCAGTTCTTC.

This clone was observed a handful of times. The chain has TRBV6-1 and TRBJ1-2; a weak D match, TRBD1 (5 bases). This CDR3 comprises 18 residues. The V and J ends lost 2 bases and 2 bases respectively, with 21 bases between them. From germline, CDR1 is MNHNS and CDR2 SASEGT. The DNA for the CDR3 is TGTGCCAGCAGTGAATCTAGACAGCCGAATAAACCCAACTATGGCTACACCTTC. This encodes CASSESRQPNKPNYGYTF.

This rearrangement joins TRBV7-2 to TRBJ2-2; D gene uncertain. Trimming took 1 base from V and 7 from J, leaving 7 bases between them. Germline assignment: CDR1 SGHTA and CDR2 FQGNSA. The CDR3 sequence is 13 residues long. CDR3 in amino acids: CASSLGAGGELFF. As DNA, the CDR3 is TGTGCCAGCAGCTTAGGCGCAGGCGGGGAGCTGTTTTTT.

The J gene is TRBJ1-1, the V gene TRBV5-6, with TRBD1 matching over 8 bases. The CDR3 consists of 14 residues. Germline V gives CDR1 SGHDT, CDR2 YYEEEE. The ends lost 4 bases at V and 4 bases at J; junction bases unmatched: 6. The CDR3 is CASSPRGLSTEAFF. CDR3 DNA sequence: TGTGCCAGCAGCCCCAGGGGGCTGAGCACTGAAGCTTTCTTT. Combining the CDR3 with reference TRBV5-6 and TRBJ1-1 gives the whole variable domain DAGVTQSPTHLIKTRGQQVTLRCSPKSGHDTVSWYQQALGQGPQFIFQYYEEEERQRGNFPDRFSGHQFPNYSSELNVNALLLGDSALYLCASSPRGLSTEAFFGQGTRLTVV.

This clone came up once. V gene TRBV10-3 combines with J gene TRBJ2-7, with a weak D call TRBD2 (5 bases). This CDR3 is built from 14 residues. Germline loops: CDR1 ENHRY, CDR2 SYGVKD. V lost 5 bases and J lost 1, with 12 bases in between. This chain's CDR3 is CAISSQGGSYEQYF. The CDR3 coding sequence is TGTGCCATCAGTTCCCAAGGCGGGTCCTACGAGCAGTACTTC.

The V call is TRBV5-1, the J call TRBJ1-1; D may be TRBD1 (5 bases). The V end lost 4 bases, the J end lost 4 bases, and 17 bases lay between the germline ends. Per the germline V gene, CDR1 is SGHRS and CDR2 is YFSETQ. The CDR3 is 15 residues long. The CDR3 sequence: CASSPGAGRGTEAFF. The CDR3 coding sequence is TGCGCCAGCAGCCCCGGTGCGGGGAGGGGCACTGAAGCTTTCTTT.

This clone was seen once. The rearrangement joins TRBV7-3 to TRBJ2-7; 9 positions match TRBD1. Germline V gene sequence: CDR1 SGHTA, CDR2 FQGTGA. The CDR3 has 15 amino acids. V shed 5 bases, J shed 2 bases, and the junction held 7 bases outside the gene matches. The CDR3 spells CASSIEQGAPYEQYF. CDR3 DNA sequence: TGTGCCAGCAGCATAGAACAGGGGGCCCCCTACGAGCAGTACTTC.

CDR3 sequence reads: CATSRASQGTDEAFF. CDR3 in DNA: TGTGCCACCAGCAGGGCCTCTCAAGGGACAGATGAAGCTTTCTTT. The chain employs TRBV15 and TRBJ1-1; TRBD1 aligns across 7 bases. This CDR3 is built from 15 residues. J was trimmed by 7 bases and V by 3 bases; bases with no gene match: 11. The V gene's germline CDR1 is LNHNV and CDR2 YYDKDF (reference sequence). Supplemented by reference TRBV15 and TRBJ1-1, the full variable domain reads DAMVIQNPRYQVTQFGKPVTLSCSQTLNHNVMYWYQQKSSQAPKLLFHYYDKDFNNEADTPDNFQSRRPNTSFCFLDIRSPGLGDTAMYLCATSRASQGTDEAFFGQGTRLTVV.

This clone turned up a few times. The V call is TRBV5-6, the J call TRBJ1-2, with a tentative D call TRBD1 (5 bases). CDR3 size: 13 residues. Trimming shortened V by 0 bases and J by 8 bases, and 11 bases separated the two germline ends. Germline CDR1 is SGHDT and CDR2 is YYEEEE. CDR3 DNA sequence: TGTGCCAGCAGCTTGGGCAGGGATAGGGGCTACACCTTC. Protein sequence: CASSLGRDRGYTF.